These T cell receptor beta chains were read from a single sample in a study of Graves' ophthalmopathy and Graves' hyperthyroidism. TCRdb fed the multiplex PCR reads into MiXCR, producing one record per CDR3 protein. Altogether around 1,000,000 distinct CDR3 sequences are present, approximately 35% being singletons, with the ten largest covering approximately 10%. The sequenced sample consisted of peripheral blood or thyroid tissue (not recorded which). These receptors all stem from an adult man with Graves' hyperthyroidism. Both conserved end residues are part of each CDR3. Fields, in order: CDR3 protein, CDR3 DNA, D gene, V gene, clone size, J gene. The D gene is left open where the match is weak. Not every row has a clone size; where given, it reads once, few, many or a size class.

cdr3_aa: CASSDTSQPQHF; cdr3_nt: TGTGCCAGCAGTGATACATCTCAGCCCCAGCATTTT; d_call: NA; v_call: TRBV28; clone_size: few; j_call: TRBJ1-5
cdr3_aa: CSARKAGGEVEPQHF; cdr3_nt: TGCAGTGCTAGGAAGGCGGGGGGCGAAGTGGAGCCCCAGCATTTT; d_call: NA; v_call: TRBV20-1; clone_size: NA; j_call: TRBJ1-5
cdr3_aa: CASSHRINEKLFF; cdr3_nt: TGTGCCAGCAGCCACAGGATTAATGAAAAACTGTTTTTT; d_call: NA; v_call: TRBV5-5; clone_size: NA; j_call: TRBJ1-4
cdr3_aa: CASSTNPTAVNYGYTF; cdr3_nt: TGCGCCAGCAGCACCAACCCGACGGCAGTTAACTATGGCTACACCTTC; d_call: NA; v_call: TRBV2; clone_size: NA; j_call: TRBJ1-2
cdr3_aa: CAISETQAGEQETQYF; cdr3_nt: TGTGCCATCAGTGAGACCCAGGCCGGGGAGCAAGAGACCCAGTACTTC; d_call: NA; v_call: TRBV10-3; clone_size: once; j_call: TRBJ2-5
cdr3_aa: CASSVEGDTYYEQYF; cdr3_nt: TGTGCCAGCAGCGTAGAGGGGGACACGTACTACGAGCAGTACTTC; d_call: NA; v_call: TRBV9; clone_size: NA; j_call: TRBJ2-7
cdr3_aa: CASSLAQAGTEAFF; cdr3_nt: TGTGCCAGCAGCTTAGCACAGGCTGGTACTGAAGCTTTCTTT; d_call: NA; v_call: TRBV7-9; clone_size: many; j_call: TRBJ1-1
cdr3_aa: CAAGTGSNQPQHF; cdr3_nt: TGTGCCGCCGGGACAGGGAGCAATCAGCCCCAGCATTTT; d_call: TRBD1; v_call: TRBV6-5; clone_size: few; j_call: TRBJ1-5
cdr3_aa: CATSRLGQGIYEQYF; cdr3_nt: TGTGCCACCAGCAGATTGGGCCAGGGGATCTACGAGCAGTACTTC; d_call: NA; v_call: TRBV15; clone_size: many; j_call: TRBJ2-7
cdr3_aa: CASTTTGDRTEAFF; cdr3_nt: TGTGCCAGCACCACGACAGGGGACCGGACTGAAGCTTTCTTT; d_call: TRBD1; v_call: TRBV2; clone_size: NA; j_call: TRBJ1-1
cdr3_aa: CATGIRRNTGELFF; cdr3_nt: TGTGCCACCGGCATCAGGCGGAACACCGGGGAGCTGTTTTTT; d_call: NA; v_call: TRBV15; clone_size: many; j_call: TRBJ2-2
cdr3_aa: CASSLTFTGTGELFF; cdr3_nt: TGTGCCAGCAGCTTAACCTTCACGGGCACCGGGGAGCTGTTTTTT; d_call: NA; v_call: TRBV7-2; clone_size: NA; j_call: TRBJ2-2
cdr3_aa: CASSEPDSLYF; cdr3_nt: TGCGCCAGCAGTGAGCCGGACAGTCTCTATTTT; d_call: NA; v_call: TRBV10-2; clone_size: NA; j_call: TRBJ2-3